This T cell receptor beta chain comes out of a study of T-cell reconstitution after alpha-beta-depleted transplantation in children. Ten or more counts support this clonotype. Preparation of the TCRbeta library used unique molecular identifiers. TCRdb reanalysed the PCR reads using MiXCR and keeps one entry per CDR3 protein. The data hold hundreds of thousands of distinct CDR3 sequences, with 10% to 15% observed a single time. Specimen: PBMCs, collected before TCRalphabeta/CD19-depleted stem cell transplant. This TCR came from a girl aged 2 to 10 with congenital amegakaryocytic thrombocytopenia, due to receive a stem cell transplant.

In DNA, the CDR3 is TGTGCCAGCAGGAAAGCCCGGACAGCCGCTAACATTCAGTACTTC. Translated: CASRKARTAANIQYF. This chain uses TRBV5-8 with TRBJ2-4; tentative D call: TRBD1 (6 bases). Germline lookup yields CDR1 SGHTS and CDR2 YDEGEE. The V end was cut by 5 bases, the J end by 7 bases, with 19 bases between. The length of the CDR3 is 15 residues. Drawing the rest from reference TRBV5-8 and TRBJ2-4, the complete variable domain is EAGVTQSPTHLIKTRGQQATLRCSPISGHTSVYWYQQALGLGLQFLLWYDEGEERNRGNFPPRFSGRQFPNYSSELNVNALELEDSALYLCASRKARTAANIQYFGAGTRLSVL.